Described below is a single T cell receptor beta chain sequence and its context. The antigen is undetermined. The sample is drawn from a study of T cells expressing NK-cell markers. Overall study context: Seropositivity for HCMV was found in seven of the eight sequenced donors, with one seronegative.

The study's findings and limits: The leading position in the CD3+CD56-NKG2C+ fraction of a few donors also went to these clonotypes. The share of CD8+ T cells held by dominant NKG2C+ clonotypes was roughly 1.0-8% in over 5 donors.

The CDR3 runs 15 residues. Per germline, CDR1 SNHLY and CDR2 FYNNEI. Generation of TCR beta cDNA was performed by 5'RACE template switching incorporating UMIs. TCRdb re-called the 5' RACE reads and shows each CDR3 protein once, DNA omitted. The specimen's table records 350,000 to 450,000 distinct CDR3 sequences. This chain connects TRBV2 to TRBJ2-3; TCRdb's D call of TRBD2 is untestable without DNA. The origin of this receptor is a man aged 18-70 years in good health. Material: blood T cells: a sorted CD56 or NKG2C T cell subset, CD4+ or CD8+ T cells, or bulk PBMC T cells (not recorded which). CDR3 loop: CASRATRGVTDTQYF.